This paragraph covers one T cell receptor beta chain sequence. Its specificity is not known. This sample is drawn from a study of CD8 T cells in Susac syndrome. Regarding the study as a whole: The study admitted that it had a relatively small number of individuals in its TCR sequencing and HLA analysis.

TCR beta from blood CD8+ and CD4+ T cells was sequenced. Isolation of CD8+ and CD4+ T cells was performed negatively, whereas enrichment of TEMRA cells was done by FACS. Reverse transcription of roughly 0.45 to 1 ug RNA used random hexamers. The authors amplified TCR beta CDR3 across 54 Vbeta and 13 Jbeta using immunoSEQ multiplex PCR. TCRdb recomputed calls from the immunoSEQ multiplex PCR reads with MiXCR, one row per CDR3 protein. The sample lists around 280,000 distinct CDR3 sequences, roughly nine tenths occurring once. The CDR3 runs 16 residues. V was pared by 6 bases and J by 0 bases, with 14 bases between. Germline values: CDR1 LNHDA, CDR2 SQIVND (reference sequence).

This rearrangement joins TRBV19 to TRBJ1-4; TRBD1 might be the D (6 bases). Sequencing was done on a sample of CD4+ T cells from PBMCs. The TCR was taken from a human donor with multiple sclerosis. In DNA form, the CDR3 reads TGTGCCAGTAGAGGGGTCAGGGGCGCAACTAATGAAAAACTGTTTTTT. Its protein product is CASRGVRGATNEKLFF.